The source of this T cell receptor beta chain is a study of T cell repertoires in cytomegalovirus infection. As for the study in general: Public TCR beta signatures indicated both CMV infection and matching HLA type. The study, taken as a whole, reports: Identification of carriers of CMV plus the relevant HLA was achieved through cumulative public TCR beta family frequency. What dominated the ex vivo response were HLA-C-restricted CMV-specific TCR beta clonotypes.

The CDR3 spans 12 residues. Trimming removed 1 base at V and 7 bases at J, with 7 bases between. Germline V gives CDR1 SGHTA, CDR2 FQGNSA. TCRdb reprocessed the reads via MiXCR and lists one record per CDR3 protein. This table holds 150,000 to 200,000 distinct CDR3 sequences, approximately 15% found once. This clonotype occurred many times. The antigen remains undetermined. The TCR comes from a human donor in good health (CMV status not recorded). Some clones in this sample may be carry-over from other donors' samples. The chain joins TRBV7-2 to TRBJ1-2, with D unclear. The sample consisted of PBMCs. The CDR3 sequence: CASSLERRGYTF. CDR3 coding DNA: TGTGCCAGCAGCTTAGAACGTCGTGGCTACACCTTC.